The clone carrying this TCR beta chain occurred once. This sample is drawn from a study of technical replicates of blood from a handful of donors. The assay was immunoSEQ multiplex PCR, and TCRdb's table has in-frame clones only and misses some. This sample carries tens of thousands of clones, nearly 95% of them seen once, and the ten largest clones take more than 3.5%. The CDR3 contains 16 residues. In germline, CDR1 is SGHTS, CDR2 YDEGEE. The V segment lost 4 bases and the J segment 1 base; nucleotides outside the gene matches: 9. What was sequenced was PBMCs. This clonotype was sampled from a human donor in good health. Some clones in this sample may be carry-over from other donors' samples. V gene TRBV5-8 combines with J gene TRBJ1-2, with TRBD1 matching 8 bases. The CDR3 here is CASSKPGQAFNYGYTF. CDR3 sequence (DNA): TGTGCCAGCAGCAAGCCGGGACAGGCTTTTAACTATGGCTACACCTTC.